Following are 15 T cell receptor beta chains from one sample sequenced in a study of blood T cell repertoires in COVID-19. The repertoire was sequenced with immunoSEQ multiplex PCR; TCRdb's copy has only in-frame clones and lacks some. The repertoire holds 15,000 to 20,000 clones, with 85% to 90% as singletons. The material sequenced was peripheral blood. Source of these receptors: a woman older than 75 with COVID-19, enrolled during active disease.

The chain links TRBV6-2 or TRBV6-3 to TRBJ2-1; 14 bases are a match to TRBD2. The CDR3 loop spans 17 amino acids. Germline CDR1 is MNHEY and CDR2 is SVGEGT. After removal of 0 bases from V and 8 bases from J, the junction contained 6 bases not matched to a gene. The CDR3 loop is CASSYSGTSGSTDEQFF. As DNA, the CDR3 is TGTGCCAGCAGTTACTCCGGGACTAGCGGGAGTACGGATGAGCAGTTCTTC.

The chain uses TRBV19 and TRBJ1-5; unclear D gene. Trimming shortened V by 2 bases and J by 0 bases, and 17 bases separated the two germline ends. Germline-derived CDR1 and CDR2 are LNHDA and SQIVND (reference sequence). The CDR3 is 18 residues long. The CDR3 region is CASSISARRVRSNQPQHF. CDR3 nucleotide sequence: TGTGCCAGTAGTATATCCGCGCGGAGGGTACGTAGCAATCAGCCCCAGCATTTT. The variable domain in full, completed from reference TRBV19 and TRBJ1-5, reads DGGITQSPKYLFRKEGQNVTLSCEQNLNHDAMYWYRQDPGQGLRLIYYSQIVNDFQKGDIAEGYSVSREKKESFPLTVTSAQKNPTAFYLCASSISARRVRSNQPQHFGDGTRLSIL.

This chain joins TRBV7-8 and TRBJ1-6; unclear D gene. The CDR3 is made up of 17 amino acids. CDR1 and CDR2 (germline): SGHVS, FQNEAQ. Between the trimmed V and J ends, which lost 1 base and 0 bases, there was a span of 10 bases. The CDR3: CASSLDVHSSYNSPLHF. The CDR3, as DNA: TGTGCCAGCAGCTTAGACGTTCATAGCTCCTATAATTCACCCCTCCACTTT.

This rearrangement joins TRBV7-3 to TRBJ2-6; D is perhaps TRBD1 (5 bases). Looked up from germline, CDR1 is SGHTA and CDR2 is FQGTGA. Deletions cut 1 base from V and 3 bases from J, with 19 bases between. The CDR3 is 19 residues long. DNA for the CDR3: TGTGCCAGCAGCTTAAACCCCGGGCAGGGTTCCGGTGGGGCCAACGTCCTGACTTTC. The encoded protein is CASSLNPGQGSGGANVLTF. The full variable domain, in which reference TRBV7-3 and TRBJ2-6 provide the parts outside the CDR3, is GAGVSQTPSNKVTEKGKYVELRCDPISGHTALYWYRQSLGQGPEFLIYFQGTGAADDSGLPNDRFFAVRPEGSVSTLKIQRTERGDSAVYLCASSLNPGQGSGGANVLTFGAGSRLTVL.

The chain carries TRBV3-1 (or the pseudogene TRBV3-2) and TRBJ2-1; 9 bases line up with TRBD1. After removal of 0 bases from V and 14 bases from J, the junction contained 2 bases not matched to a gene. Germline V gene data show CDR1 as LGHDT and CDR2 as YNNKEL (reference sequence). CDR3 length: 12 amino acids. The CDR3 spells CASSQERQGEFF. CDR3 sequence (DNA): TGTGCCAGCAGCCAAGAGCGACAGGGGGAGTTCTTC.

The rearrangement links TRBV18 to TRBJ2-5, with 10 bases matching TRBD2. The CDR3 runs 14 residues. Per the germline V gene, CDR1 is KGHSH and CDR2 is LQKENI. V dropped 6 bases and J dropped 2; count of bases not matched to a gene: 3. The CDR3 DNA sequence: TGTGCCAGCTCCCGGACTAGCGGTCAAGAGACCCAGTACTTC. Protein: CASSRTSGQETQYF.

V usage is TRBV7-9 and J usage is TRBJ2-5, with a weak D call TRBD2 (6 bases). Germline CDR1 reads SEHNR; CDR2 reads FQNEAQ (reference sequence). V lost 5 bases to trimming and J lost 0 bases, with 10 bases between them. The length of the CDR3 is 14 residues. CDR3 in amino acids: CASSAGRYQETQYF. Written as DNA, the CDR3 is TGTGCCAGCAGCGCGGGACGGTACCAAGAGACCCAGTACTTC. The variable domain in full, completed from reference TRBV7-9 and TRBJ2-5, reads DTGVSQNPRHKITKRGQNVTFRCDPISEHNRLYWYRQTLGQGPEFLTYFQNEAQLEKSRLLSDRFSAERPKGSFSTLEIQRTEQGDSAMYLCASSAGRYQETQYFGPGTRLLVL.

V gene TRBV19 combines with J gene TRBJ2-5, with 11 bases fitting TRBD1. This CDR3 contains 15 residues. With V trimmed by 5 bases and J by 5 bases, 7 bases remained unmatched. From germline, CDR1 is LNHDA and CDR2 SQIVND (reference sequence). CDR3 protein: CASSSGQGAGETQYF. The CDR3 DNA reads as TGTGCCAGTAGTTCTGGACAGGGGGCCGGGGAGACCCAGTACTTC.

The chain employs TRBV28 and TRBJ1-1, with D possibly TRBD1 on 5 matching bases. The ends were cut back, 7 bases at V and 5 bases at J, with 20 bases in the middle. This CDR3 contains 15 residues. Germline V CDR1 and CDR2: MDHEN, SYDVKM. This CDR3 is CASTLGGEEGTEAFF. The CDR3 nucleotides are TGTGCCAGCACCTTGGGGGGGGAAGAGGGAACTGAAGCTTTCTTT. The whole variable domain, filled in from reference TRBV28 and TRBJ1-1, reads DVKVTQSSRYLVKRTGEKVFLECVQDMDHENMFWYRQDPGLGLRLIYFSYDVKMKEKGDIPEGYSVSREKKERFSLILESASTNQTSMYLCASTLGGEEGTEAFFGQGTRLTVV.

This clone was seen a single time. The V and J genes are TRBV27 and TRBJ1-1; 8 positions match TRBD1. The CDR3 is 16 amino acids. The V gene's germline CDR1 is MNHEY and CDR2 SMNVEV (reference sequence). The trim removed 2 bases at V and 3 bases at J, leaving 8 bases unmatched. In DNA, the CDR3 is TGTGCCAGCAGTTTAGATCGCAGACAGGGGTACACTGAAGCTTTCTTT. This codes for CASSLDRRQGYTEAFF.

The rearrangement joins TRBV5-5 to TRBJ2-7; weak D call: TRBD2 (6 bases). The CDR3 sequence is 16 residues long. Trimming removed 5 bases from V and 3 bases from J, with 21 bases in between. Per the germline V gene, CDR1 is SGHKS and CDR2 is YYEKEE (reference sequence). CDR3 loop: CASSPRELRRVYEQYF. Here the CDR3 DNA reads TGTGCCAGCAGTCCCCGGGAGCTCCGGAGGGTCTACGAGCAGTACTTC.

This clone turned up a few times. V usage is TRBV6-2 or TRBV6-3 and J usage is TRBJ2-3, with TRBD2 as a possible D gene (6 bases). CDR1 and CDR2 (germline): MNHEY, SVGEGT. This CDR3 contains 17 residues. Trimming removed 5 bases from V and 1 base from J, with 19 bases in between. The CDR3 spells CASSPRGKRVGTDTQYF. The CDR3 DNA sequence: TGTGCCAGCAGTCCCCGGGGGAAGCGGGTGGGCACAGATACGCAGTATTTT.

V usage is TRBV20-1 and J usage is TRBJ1-3; unclear D gene. Trimming pared 3 bases from V and 0 bases from J, leaving 9 bases between. The CDR3 is made up of 14 amino acids. Germline CDR1 is DFQATT and CDR2 is SNEGSKA (reference sequence). The CDR3 DNA reads as TGCAGTGCTAGTGGAGCGGTCTCTGGAAACACCATATATTTT. This translates into CSASGAVSGNTIYF.

This chain links TRBV28 with TRBJ2-1; TRBD2 aligns across 8 bases. Per the germline V gene, CDR1 is MDHEN and CDR2 is SYDVKM. The CDR3 is made up of 15 amino acids. The trim removed 6 bases at V and 8 bases at J, leaving 12 bases unmatched. The CDR3 is CASRLAGIGLDEQFF. The CDR3 DNA reads as TGTGCCAGCAGGTTAGCGGGAATCGGCCTTGATGAGCAGTTCTTC.

The chain is built from TRBV7-9 and TRBJ2-2; 7 bases agree with TRBD1. CDR3 size: 13 residues. With 11 bases clipped from V and 6 bases from J, the junction kept 9 bases outside the gene matches. Germline CDR1 reads SEHNR; CDR2 reads FQNEAQ (reference sequence). The CDR3 DNA is TGTGCCGGGCAGACAGGGTTGGCCGGGGAGCTGTTTTTT. Translating it yields CAGQTGLAGELFF.